The clone carrying this T cell receptor beta chain was detected once. Its cognate antigen is unknown. A much larger clone sits a single nucleotide away, making a read error possible. TCRdb reprocessed the PCR reads with MiXCR, giving one entry per CDR3 protein. The sample consists of about 640,000 distinct CDR3 sequences, approximately 20% of them appearing once. This sample is part of a study of molecular identifiers for immune sequencing clone quantification. Points from the study as a whole: Spiked Jurkat TCR RNA from one cell was reportedly detectable among about a million naive cells. Barcode sharing among identical TCR molecules could make large clones appear smaller.

Germline CDR1 MGHRA, CDR2 YSYEKL. The CDR3 contains 17 residues. The authors gated naive CD8 T cells as CD8+CD4-CCR7+CD45RA+ for sorting. V is TRBV4-1 and J is TRBJ1-2; weak D call: TRBD1 (6 bases). This sequence originates from a human donor in good health. Some libraries in this study had Jurkat cell RNA spiked in. The specimen sequenced was naive CD8+ T cells from blood, with Jurkat cell RNA spiked in. Subset given: FACS-sorted CD8+CD4-CCR7+CD45RA+ naive T cells. CDR3 sequence reads: CASSQDLSGRGPYGFTF. The CDR3 DNA reads as TGCGCCAGCAGCCAAGATCTGAGTGGCAGGGGACCTTATGGCTTCACCTTC.